This T cell receptor beta chain is drawn from a study of patients and donors after allogeneic stem cell transplantation. One entry per CDR3 protein results from TCRdb running MiXCR on the RT-PCR reads. The sample consists of about a million distinct CDR3 sequences, about a sixth of them appearing once. This clonotype has only a few counts. Sequenced: blood, either unsorted or a sorted T cell fraction (not recorded which). This sequence was found in a human donor who was either an allogeneic HSCT recipient or a stem cell or donor lymphocyte infusion donor (not recorded which). It is not recorded whose cells these are; they may come from a transplant donor.

The CDR3 bases are TGTGCCAGCAGTTACTCGAGGGCAGGGACTGTTAATGAGCAGTTCTTC. This codes for CASSYSRAGTVNEQFF. The J gene is TRBJ2-1, the V gene TRBV6-2 or TRBV6-3; perhaps TRBD2 as D (6 bases). The CDR3 runs 16 residues. In germline, CDR1 is MNHEY, CDR2 SVGEGT. Trimming removed 0 bases at V and 7 bases at J, with 16 bases between.